The T cell receptor beta chain described here comes from a study of T cell responses to AZD1222 COVID-19 vaccine. Assay used: immunoSEQ multiplex PCR; TCRdb lists only in-frame clones, some missing. The sample includes about 140,000 clones, roughly 89% of them seen just once. This clone showed up just once. Trimming removed 2 bases from V and 4 bases from J; junction bases left unmatched: 1. CDR1 is PRHDT, CDR2 FYEKMQ, per germline (reference sequence). The CDR3 length is 13 residues. The receptor comes from an adult in good health. This chain links TRBV13 with TRBJ1-2; 7 nucleotides align to TRBD1. Source: peripheral blood, taken on day 0 of AZD1222 vaccination. The CDR3 DNA follows: TGTGCCAGCAGCTTAAGGGACAGCTATGGCTACACCTTC. This codes for CASSLRDSYGYTF.